The T cell receptor (beta chain) under discussion was sequenced for a study of blood T cells in healthy people across ages. Together with a sample-barcoded 5' primer, a J-beta primer mix was included in a second PCR lasting about 6 to 12 cycles. MiXCR, applied by TCRdb to the 5' RACE reads, yields one record per CDR3 protein. Among fewer than 800,000 distinct CDR3 sequences listed, approximately 29% were seen once. Germline V gene data show CDR1 as SGHRS and CDR2 as YFSETQ. With 2 bases removed from V and 0 bases from J, the gap between germline ends came to 8 bases. The CDR3 has 14 residues. This clonotype came up many times.

V and J are TRBV5-1 and TRBJ1-1; D call uncertain. The sample consisted of blood. The sequence was obtained from a woman aged 80 or older in good health. Here the CDR3 DNA reads TGCGCCAGCAGCTTCGGGAGCATGAACACTGAAGCTTTCTTT. It codes for CASSFGSMNTEAFF.